This T cell receptor (beta chain) was identified during a study of T cells after yellow fever vaccination. About the research overall: Each low-cell-number fraction was prepared by means of SMART-Seq v4 Ultra Low Input. Whole-study findings and limits: Reappearing after the booster were most of the clones from primary vaccination (roughly 96% CD4, approximately 85% CD8).

The CDR3 length is 17 residues. Germline assignment: CDR1 MNHEY and CDR2 SVGEGT. TCRdb passed the 5' RACE reads through MiXCR, listing each CDR3 protein once. The profile covers a few hundred thousand distinct CDR3 sequences, with about 4% appearing a single time and roughly 26% taken by the ten largest. The sample holds a few counts of this clonotype. What it binds is not known. Its ends do not fully match the called genes, so a read error is possible. The receptor was derived from a man younger than 30 who received the YFV17D yellow fever vaccine. The sequenced sample was PBMCs, obtained 5 days after the yellow fever booster vaccination. The chain is built from TRBV6-2 or TRBV6-3 and TRBJ2-2; 11 nucleotides align to TRBD2. The CDR3, as DNA: TGTGCCAGCAATTACCCTAGCGGGGGGCCCAACACCGGGGAGCTGTTTTTT. Translated: CASNYPSGGPNTGELFF.